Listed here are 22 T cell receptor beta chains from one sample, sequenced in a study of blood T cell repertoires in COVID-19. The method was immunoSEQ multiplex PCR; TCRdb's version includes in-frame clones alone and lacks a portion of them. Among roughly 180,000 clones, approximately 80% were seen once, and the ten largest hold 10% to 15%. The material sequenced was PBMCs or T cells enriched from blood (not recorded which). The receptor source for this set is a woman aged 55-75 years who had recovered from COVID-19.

The DNA for the CDR3 is TGTGCCATCAGTGAGTCGCCCTCGACAGGGGTGAATGAGCAGTTCTTC. Amino acid sequence: CAISESPSTGVNEQFF. The V gene is TRBV10-3, the J gene TRBJ2-1; 8 nucleotides match TRBD1. Germline V gene lookup returns CDR1 ENHRY and CDR2 SYGVKD. V shed 0 bases, J shed 7 bases, and the junction held 8 bases outside the gene matches. The CDR3 is 16 residues long.

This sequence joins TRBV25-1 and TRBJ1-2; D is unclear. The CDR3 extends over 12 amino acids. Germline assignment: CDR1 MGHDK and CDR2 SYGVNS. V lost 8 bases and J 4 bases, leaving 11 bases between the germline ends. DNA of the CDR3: TGTGCCAGCCAAGGAGGGTCCTATGGCTACACCTTC. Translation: CASQGGSYGYTF.

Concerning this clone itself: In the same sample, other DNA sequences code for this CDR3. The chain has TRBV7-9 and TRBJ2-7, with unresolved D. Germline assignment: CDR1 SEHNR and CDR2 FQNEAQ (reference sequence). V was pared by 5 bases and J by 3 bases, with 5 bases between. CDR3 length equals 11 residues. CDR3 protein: CASSPVYEQYF. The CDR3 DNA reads TGTGCCAGCAGCCCAGTCTACGAGCAGTACTTC. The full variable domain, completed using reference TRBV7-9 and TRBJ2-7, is DTGVSQNPRHKITKRGQNVTFRCDPISEHNRLYWYRQTLGQGPEFLTYFQNEAQLEKSRLLSDRFSAERPKGSFSTLEIQRTEQGDSAMYLCASSPVYEQYFGPGTRLTVT.

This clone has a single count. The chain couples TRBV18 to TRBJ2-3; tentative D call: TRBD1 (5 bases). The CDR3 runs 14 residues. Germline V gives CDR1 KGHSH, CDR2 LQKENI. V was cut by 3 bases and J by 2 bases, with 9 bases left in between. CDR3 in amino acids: CASSPLDTTDTQYF. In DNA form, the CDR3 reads TGTGCCAGCTCACCGCTGGACACCACAGATACGCAGTATTTT.

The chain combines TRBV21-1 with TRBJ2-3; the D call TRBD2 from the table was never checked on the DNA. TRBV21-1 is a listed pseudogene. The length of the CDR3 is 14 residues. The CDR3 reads CASSTFSGGCTQYF. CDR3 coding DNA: TGTGCCAGCAGCACCTTTAGCGGGGGATGTACGCAGTATTTT.

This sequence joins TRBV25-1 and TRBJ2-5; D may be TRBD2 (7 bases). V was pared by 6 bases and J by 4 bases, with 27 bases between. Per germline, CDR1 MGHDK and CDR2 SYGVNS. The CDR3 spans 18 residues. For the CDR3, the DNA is TGTGCCAGCAGCGTTCAAGCGGGTGTGGGGGGGCTTGGAGAGACCCAGTACTTC. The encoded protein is CASSVQAGVGGLGETQYF. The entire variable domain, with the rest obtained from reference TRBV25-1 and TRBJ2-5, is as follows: EADIYQTPRYLVIGTGKKITLECSQTMGHDKMYWYQQDPGMELHLIHYSYGVNSTEKGDLSSESTVSRIRTEHFPLTLESARPSHTSQYLCASSVQAGVGGLGETQYFGPGTRLLVL.

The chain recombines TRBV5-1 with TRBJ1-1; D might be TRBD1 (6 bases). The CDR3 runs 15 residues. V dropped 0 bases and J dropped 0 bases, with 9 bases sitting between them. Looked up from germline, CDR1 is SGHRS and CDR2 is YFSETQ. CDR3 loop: CASSLVGGMNTEAFF. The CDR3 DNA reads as TGCGCCAGCAGCTTGGTAGGGGGAATGAACACTGAAGCTTTCTTT.

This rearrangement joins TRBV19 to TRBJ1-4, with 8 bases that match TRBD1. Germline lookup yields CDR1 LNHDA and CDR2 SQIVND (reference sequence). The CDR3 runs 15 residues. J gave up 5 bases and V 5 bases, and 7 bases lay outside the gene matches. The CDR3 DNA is TGTGCCAGTAGTTCCGCAGGGGGCTGGAATGAAAAACTGTTTTTT. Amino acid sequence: CASSSAGGWNEKLFF.

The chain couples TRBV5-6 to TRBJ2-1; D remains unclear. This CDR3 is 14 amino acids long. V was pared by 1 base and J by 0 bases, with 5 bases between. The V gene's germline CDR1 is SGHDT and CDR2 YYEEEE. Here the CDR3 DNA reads TGTGCCAGCAGCTTGTTTCACTCCTACAATGAGCAGTTCTTC. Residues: CASSLFHSYNEQFF.

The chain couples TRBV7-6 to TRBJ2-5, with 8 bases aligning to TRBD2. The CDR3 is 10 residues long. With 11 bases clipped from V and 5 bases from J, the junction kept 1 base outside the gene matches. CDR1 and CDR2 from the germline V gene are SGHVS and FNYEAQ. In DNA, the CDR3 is TGTGCCGCGGGAGGTGAGACCCAGTACTTC. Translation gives CAAGGETQYF.

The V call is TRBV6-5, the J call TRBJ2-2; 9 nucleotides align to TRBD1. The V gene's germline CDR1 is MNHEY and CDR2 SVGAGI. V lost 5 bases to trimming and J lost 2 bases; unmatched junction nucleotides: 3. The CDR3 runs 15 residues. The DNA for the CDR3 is TGTGCCAGCAGTCCGGGACAGGGAAACACCGGGGAGCTGTTTTTT. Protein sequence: CASSPGQGNTGELFF.

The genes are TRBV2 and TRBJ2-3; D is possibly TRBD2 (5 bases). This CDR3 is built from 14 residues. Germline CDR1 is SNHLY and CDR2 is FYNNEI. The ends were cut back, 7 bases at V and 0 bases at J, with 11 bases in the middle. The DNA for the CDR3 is TGTGCCAGCAAGGAGGTCCCGAGCACAGATACGCAGTATTTT. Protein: CASKEVPSTDTQYF.

The CDR3 bases are TGTGCCAGTAGTAGCCCCCAGGGAGGGGAGGCTTTCTTT. Translation gives CASSSPQGGEAFF. The chain is built from TRBV19 and TRBJ1-1; possible D gene TRBD1, 5 bases. The CDR3 length is 13 residues. CDR1 and CDR2 (germline): LNHDA, SQIVND (reference sequence). The germline V and J ends were trimmed by 4 bases and 11 bases, with 17 bases remaining between them.

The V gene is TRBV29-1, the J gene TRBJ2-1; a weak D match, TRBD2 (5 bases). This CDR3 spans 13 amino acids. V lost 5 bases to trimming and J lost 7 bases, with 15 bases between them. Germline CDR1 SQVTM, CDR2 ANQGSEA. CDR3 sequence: CSVSRGRGNEQFF. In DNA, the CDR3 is TGCAGCGTTTCCCGGGGTAGAGGAAATGAGCAGTTCTTC.

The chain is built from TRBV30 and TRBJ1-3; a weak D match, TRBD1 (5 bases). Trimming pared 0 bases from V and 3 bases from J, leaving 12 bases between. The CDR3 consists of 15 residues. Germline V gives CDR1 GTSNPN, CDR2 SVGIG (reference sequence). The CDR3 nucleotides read TGTGCCTGGAGTGTGGGGGGGGTTGGTGGAAACACCATATATTTT. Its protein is CAWSVGGVGGNTIYF. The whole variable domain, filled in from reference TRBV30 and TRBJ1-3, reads SQTIHQWPATLVQPVGSPLSLECTVEGTSNPNLYWYRQAAGRGLQLLFYSVGIGQISSEVPQNLSASRPQDRQFILSSKKLLLSDSGFYLCAWSVGGVGGNTIYFGEGSWLTVV.

Here the CDR3 reads CAWNRGGHGYTF. In DNA form, the CDR3 reads TGTGCCTGGAATAGGGGAGGACATGGCTACACCTTC. The chain links TRBV30 to TRBJ1-2; a possible D gene is TRBD1 (5 bases). The CDR3 is 12 residues long. Trimming shortened V by 4 bases and J by 6 bases, and 12 bases separated the two germline ends. In germline, CDR1 is GTSNPN, CDR2 SVGIG (reference sequence). Full variable domain (outside the CDR3, taken from reference TRBV30 and TRBJ1-2): SQTIHQWPATLVQPVGSPLSLECTVEGTSNPNLYWYRQAAGRGLQLLFYSVGIGQISSEVPQNLSASRPQDRQFILSSKKLLLSDSGFYLCAWNRGGHGYTFGSGTRLTVV.

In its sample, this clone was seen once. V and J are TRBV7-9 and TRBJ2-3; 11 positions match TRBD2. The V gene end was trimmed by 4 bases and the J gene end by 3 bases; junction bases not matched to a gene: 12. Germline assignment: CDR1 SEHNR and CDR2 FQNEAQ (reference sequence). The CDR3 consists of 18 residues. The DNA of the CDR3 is TGTGCCAGCAGCTCGAGGTCCATCCTAGCGGGAGGAACAGATACGCAGTATTTT. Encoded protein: CASSSRSILAGGTDTQYF.

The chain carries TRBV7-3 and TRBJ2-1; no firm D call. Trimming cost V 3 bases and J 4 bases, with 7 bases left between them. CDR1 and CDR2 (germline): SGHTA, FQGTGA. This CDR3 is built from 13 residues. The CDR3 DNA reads TGTGCCAGCAGCTTGACATTTTACAATGAGCAGTTCTTC. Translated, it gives CASSLTFYNEQFF.

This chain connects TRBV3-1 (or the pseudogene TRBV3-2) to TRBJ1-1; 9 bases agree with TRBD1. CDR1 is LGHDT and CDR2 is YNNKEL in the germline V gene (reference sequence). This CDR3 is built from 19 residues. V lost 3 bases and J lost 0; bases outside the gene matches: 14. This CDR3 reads CASSQSLRTGAQMNTEAFF. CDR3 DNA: TGTGCCAGCAGCCAGTCACTCCGGACAGGGGCTCAGATGAACACTGAAGCTTTCTTT.

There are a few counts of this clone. As DNA, the CDR3 is TGTGCCAGCAGCGTCACGGACATTGCCTACGAGCAGTACTTC. Translated, it gives CASSVTDIAYEQYF. The V and J genes are TRBV9 and TRBJ2-7; D perhaps matches TRBD1 (5 bases). The CDR3 has 14 residues. V shed 2 bases and J shed 2 bases, with 11 bases lying between them. Looked up from germline, CDR1 is SGDLS and CDR2 is YYNGEE. Drawing the rest from reference TRBV9 and TRBJ2-7, the complete variable domain is DSGVTQTPKHLITATGQRVTLRCSPRSGDLSVYWYQQSLDQGLQFLIQYYNGEERAKGNILERFSAQQFPDLHSELNLSSLELGDSALYFCASSVTDIAYEQYFGPGTRLTVT.

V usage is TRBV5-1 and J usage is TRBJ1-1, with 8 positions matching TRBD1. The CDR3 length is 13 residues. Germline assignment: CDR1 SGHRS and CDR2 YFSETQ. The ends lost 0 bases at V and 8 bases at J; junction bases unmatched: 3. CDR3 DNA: TGCGCCAGCAGCTTGGGGACAGGGCTGGAAGCTTTCTTT. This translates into CASSLGTGLEAFF.

CDR3 residues: CSVATGINSPLHF. CDR3 coding DNA: TGCAGCGTGGCGACAGGGATTAATTCACCCCTCCACTTT. The rearrangement links TRBV29-1 to TRBJ1-6; 7 bases fit TRBD1. CDR1 is SQVTM, CDR2 ANQGSEA, per germline. The CDR3 covers 13 residues. V was pared by 6 bases and J by 6 bases, with 5 bases of the junction left unmatched.